What follows is one TCR beta chain and its context. These data are taken from a study of T cell responses to AZD1222 COVID-19 vaccine. Data came from immunoSEQ multiplex PCR; TCRdb stores just in-frame clones and leaves some out. The table lists some 96,000 clones, roughly 89% of them singletons, with less than 20% in the top ten. Per germline, CDR1 SGHDT and CDR2 YYEEEE. The length of the CDR3 is 15 residues. V lost 1 base to trimming and J lost 8 bases; unmatched junction nucleotides: 9. This specimen was peripheral blood, taken on day 0 of AZD1222 vaccination. The V call is TRBV5-6, the J call TRBJ1-2; TRBD1 matches at 9 bases. This receptor was obtained from an adult in good health. CDR3 DNA sequence: TGTGCCAGCAGCTTGTTAGGGGGACAGGGAGCCGGCTACACCTTC. This codes for CASSLLGGQGAGYTF. The full variable domain, with the rest looked up from reference TRBV5-6 and TRBJ1-2, is DAGVTQSPTHLIKTRGQQVTLRCSPKSGHDTVSWYQQALGQGPQFIFQYYEEEERQRGNFPDRFSGHQFPNYSSELNVNALLLGDSALYLCASSLLGGQGAGYTFGSGTRLTVV.